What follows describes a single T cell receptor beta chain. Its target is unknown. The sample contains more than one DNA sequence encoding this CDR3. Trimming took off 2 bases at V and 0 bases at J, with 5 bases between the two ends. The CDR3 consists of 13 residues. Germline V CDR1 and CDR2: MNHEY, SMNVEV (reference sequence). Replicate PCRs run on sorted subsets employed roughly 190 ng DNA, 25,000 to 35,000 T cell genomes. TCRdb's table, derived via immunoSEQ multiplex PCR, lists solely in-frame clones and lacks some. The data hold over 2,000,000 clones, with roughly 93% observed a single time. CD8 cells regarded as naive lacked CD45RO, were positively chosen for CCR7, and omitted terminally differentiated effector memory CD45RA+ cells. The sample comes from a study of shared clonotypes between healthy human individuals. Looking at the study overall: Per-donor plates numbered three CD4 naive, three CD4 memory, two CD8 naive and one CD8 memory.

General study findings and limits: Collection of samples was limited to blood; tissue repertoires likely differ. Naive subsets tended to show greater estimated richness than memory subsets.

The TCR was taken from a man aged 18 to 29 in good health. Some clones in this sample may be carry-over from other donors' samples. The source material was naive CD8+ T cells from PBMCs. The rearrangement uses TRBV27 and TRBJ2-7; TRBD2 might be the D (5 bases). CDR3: CASSLSGSYEQYF. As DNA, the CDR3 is TGTGCCAGCAGTTTAAGCGGCTCCTACGAGCAGTACTTC.